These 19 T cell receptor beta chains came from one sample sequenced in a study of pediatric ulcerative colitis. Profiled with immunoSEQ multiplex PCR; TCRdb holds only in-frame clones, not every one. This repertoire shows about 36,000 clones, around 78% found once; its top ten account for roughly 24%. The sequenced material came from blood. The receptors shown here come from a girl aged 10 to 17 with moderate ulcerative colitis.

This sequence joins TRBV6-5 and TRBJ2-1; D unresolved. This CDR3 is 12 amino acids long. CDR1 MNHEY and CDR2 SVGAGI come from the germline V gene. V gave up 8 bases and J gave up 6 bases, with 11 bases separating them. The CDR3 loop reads CASATSVNEQFF. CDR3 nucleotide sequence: TGTGCCAGCGCCACTTCCGTCAATGAGCAGTTCTTC.

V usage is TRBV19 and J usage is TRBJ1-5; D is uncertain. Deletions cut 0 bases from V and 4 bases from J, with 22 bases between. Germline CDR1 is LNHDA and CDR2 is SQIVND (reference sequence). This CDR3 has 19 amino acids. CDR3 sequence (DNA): TGTGCCAGTAGTATAGAACCGGACGAGATATGGAAAAAAAATCAGCCCCAGCATTTT. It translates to CASSIEPDEIWKKNQPQHF.

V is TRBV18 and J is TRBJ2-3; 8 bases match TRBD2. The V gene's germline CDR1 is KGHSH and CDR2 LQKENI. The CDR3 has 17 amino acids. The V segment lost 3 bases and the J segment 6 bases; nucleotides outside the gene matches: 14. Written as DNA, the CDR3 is TGTGCCAGCTCACCCCCAGCGGGAGTTGGCTTTGGGGATACGCAGTATTTT. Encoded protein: CASSPPAGVGFGDTQYF.

The CDR3 bases are TGTGCCTGGAAGCCGGGACAGGGGGCTAGTTCACCCCTCCACTTT. It specifies CAWKPGQGASSPLHF. This chain connects TRBV30 to TRBJ1-6; 12 positions match TRBD1. Germline lookup yields CDR1 GTSNPN and CDR2 SVGIG (reference sequence). V shed 4 bases, J shed 9 bases, and the junction held 7 bases outside the gene matches. This CDR3 has 15 amino acids.

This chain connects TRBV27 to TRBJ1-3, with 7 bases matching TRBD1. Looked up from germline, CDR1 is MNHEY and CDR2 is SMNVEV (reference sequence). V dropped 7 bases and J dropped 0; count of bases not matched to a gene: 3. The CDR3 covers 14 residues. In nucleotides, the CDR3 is TGTGCCAGCACGGGGACAGACTCTGGAAACACCATATATTTT. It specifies CASTGTDSGNTIYF.

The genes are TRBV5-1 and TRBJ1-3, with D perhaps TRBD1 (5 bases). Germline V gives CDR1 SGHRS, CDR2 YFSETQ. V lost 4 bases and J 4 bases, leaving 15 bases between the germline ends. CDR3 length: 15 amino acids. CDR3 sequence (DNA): TGCGCCAGCAGCCGTATAGGTGACAGAGGAAACACCATATATTTT. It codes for CASSRIGDRGNTIYF. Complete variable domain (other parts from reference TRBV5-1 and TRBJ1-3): KAGVTQTPRYLIKTRGQQVTLSCSPISGHRSVSWYQQTPGQGLQFLFEYFSETQRNKGNFPGRFSGRQFSNSRSEMNVSTLELGDSALYLCASSRIGDRGNTIYFGEGSWLTVV.

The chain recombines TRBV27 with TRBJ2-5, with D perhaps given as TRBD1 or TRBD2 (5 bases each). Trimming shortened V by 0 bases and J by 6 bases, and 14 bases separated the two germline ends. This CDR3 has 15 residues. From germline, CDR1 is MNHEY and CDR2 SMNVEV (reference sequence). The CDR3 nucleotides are TGTGCCAGCAGTTTATCGACGGGGCCGGTCCAGACCCAGTACTTC. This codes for CASSLSTGPVQTQYF.

The CDR3 region is CASSLEGQGIGYTF. As DNA, the CDR3 is TGTGCCAGCAGCTTAGAGGGCCAGGGAATTGGCTACACCTTC. This chain links TRBV11-2 with TRBJ1-2; D possibly corresponds to TRBD1 (5 bases). Trimming took off 0 bases at V and 7 bases at J, with 12 bases between the two ends. Germline V gives CDR1 SGHAT, CDR2 FQNNGV. The CDR3 is 14 amino acids.

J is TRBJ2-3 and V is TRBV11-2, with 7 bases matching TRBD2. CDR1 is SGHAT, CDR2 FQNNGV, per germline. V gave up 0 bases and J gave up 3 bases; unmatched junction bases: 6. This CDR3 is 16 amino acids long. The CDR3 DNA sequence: TGTGCCAGCAGCTTAGACGGCGGGAGTAGAACAGATACGCAGTATTTT. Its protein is CASSLDGGSRTDTQYF.

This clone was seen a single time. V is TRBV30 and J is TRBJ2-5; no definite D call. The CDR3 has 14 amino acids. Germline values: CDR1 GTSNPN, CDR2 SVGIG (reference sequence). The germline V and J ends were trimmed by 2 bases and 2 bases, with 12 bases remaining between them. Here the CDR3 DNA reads TGTGCCTGGAGTTTGGCGGCGCTTCAAGAGACCCAGTACTTC. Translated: CAWSLAALQETQYF. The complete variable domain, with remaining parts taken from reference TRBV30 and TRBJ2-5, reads SQTIHQWPATLVQPVGSPLSLECTVEGTSNPNLYWYRQAAGRGLQLLFYSVGIGQISSEVPQNLSASRPQDRQFILSSKKLLLSDSGFYLCAWSLAALQETQYFGPGTRLLVL.

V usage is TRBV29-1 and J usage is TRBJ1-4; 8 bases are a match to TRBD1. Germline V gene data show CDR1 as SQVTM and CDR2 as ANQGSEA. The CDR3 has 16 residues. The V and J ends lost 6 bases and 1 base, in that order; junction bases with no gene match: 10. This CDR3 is CSVWTGRFITNEKLFF. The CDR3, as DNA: TGCAGCGTGTGGACAGGGCGGTTCATAACTAATGAAAAACTGTTTTTT. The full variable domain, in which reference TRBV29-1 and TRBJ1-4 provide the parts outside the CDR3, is SAVISQKPSRDICQRGTSLTIQCQVDSQVTMMFWYRQQPGQSLTLIATANQGSEATYESGFVIDKFPISRPNLTFSTLTVSNMSPEDSSIYLCSVWTGRFITNEKLFFGSGTQLSVL.

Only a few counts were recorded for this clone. This CDR3 reads CASGRVYGYTF. In DNA, the CDR3 is TGTGCCAGTGGACGGGTTTATGGCTACACCTTC. V is TRBV28 and J is TRBJ1-2; no clear D gene. CDR1 is MDHEN and CDR2 is SYDVKM in the germline V gene. The CDR3 has 11 residues. Trimming took off 9 bases at V and 5 bases at J, with 10 bases between the two ends.

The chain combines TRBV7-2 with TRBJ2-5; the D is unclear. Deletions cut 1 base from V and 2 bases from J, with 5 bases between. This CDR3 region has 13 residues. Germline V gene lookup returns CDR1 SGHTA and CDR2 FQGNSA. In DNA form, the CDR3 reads TGTGCCAGCAGCTTAGGGCCTCAAGAGACCCAGTACTTC. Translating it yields CASSLGPQETQYF.

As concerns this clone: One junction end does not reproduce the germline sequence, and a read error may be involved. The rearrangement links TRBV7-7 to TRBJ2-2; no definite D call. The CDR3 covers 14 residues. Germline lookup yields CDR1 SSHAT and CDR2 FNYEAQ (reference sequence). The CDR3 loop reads CASSLAGFSGELFF. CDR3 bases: TGTGCTAGCAGCTTAGCCGGGTTTTCCGGGGAGCTGTTTTTT.

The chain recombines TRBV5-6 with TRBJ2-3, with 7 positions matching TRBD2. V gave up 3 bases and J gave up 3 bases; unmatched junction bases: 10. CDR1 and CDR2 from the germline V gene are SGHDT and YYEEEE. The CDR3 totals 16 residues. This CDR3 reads CASSSLGNGRTDTQYF. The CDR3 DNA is TGTGCCAGCAGCTCCCTCGGGAACGGGAGGACAGATACGCAGTATTTT. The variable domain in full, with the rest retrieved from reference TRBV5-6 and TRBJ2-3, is DAGVTQSPTHLIKTRGQQVTLRCSPKSGHDTVSWYQQALGQGPQFIFQYYEEEERQRGNFPDRFSGHQFPNYSSELNVNALLLGDSALYLCASSSLGNGRTDTQYFGPGTRLTVL.

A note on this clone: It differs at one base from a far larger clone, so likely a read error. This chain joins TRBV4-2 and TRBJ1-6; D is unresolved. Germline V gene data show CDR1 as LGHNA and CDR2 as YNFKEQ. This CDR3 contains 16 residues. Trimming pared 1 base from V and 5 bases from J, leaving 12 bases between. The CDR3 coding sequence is TGTGCCAGCAGCCAAGTATTTTTCCTCGATAATTCACCCCTCCACTTT. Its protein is CASSQVFFLDNSPLHF.

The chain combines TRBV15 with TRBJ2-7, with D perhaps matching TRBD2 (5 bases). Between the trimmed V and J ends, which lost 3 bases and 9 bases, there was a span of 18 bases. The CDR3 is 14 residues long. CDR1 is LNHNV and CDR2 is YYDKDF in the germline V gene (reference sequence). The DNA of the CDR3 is TGTGCCACCAGCAGGCGCGATCTTGCCCTAGCGCAGTACTTC. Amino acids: CATSRRDLALAQYF.

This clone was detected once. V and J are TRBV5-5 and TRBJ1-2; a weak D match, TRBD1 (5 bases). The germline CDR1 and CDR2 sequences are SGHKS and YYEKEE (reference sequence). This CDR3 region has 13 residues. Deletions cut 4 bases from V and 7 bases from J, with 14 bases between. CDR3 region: CASSPDTKSGYTF. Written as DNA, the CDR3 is TGTGCCAGCAGCCCGGACACTAAGAGTGGCTACACCTTC.

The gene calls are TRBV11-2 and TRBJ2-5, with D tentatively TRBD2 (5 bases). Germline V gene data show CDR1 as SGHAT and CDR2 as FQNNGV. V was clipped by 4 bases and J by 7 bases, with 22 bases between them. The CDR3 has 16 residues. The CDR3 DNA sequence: TGTGCCAGCAGCTCCCTCGCACACACGGGGTTGGGGACCCAGTACTTC. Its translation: CASSSLAHTGLGTQYF.